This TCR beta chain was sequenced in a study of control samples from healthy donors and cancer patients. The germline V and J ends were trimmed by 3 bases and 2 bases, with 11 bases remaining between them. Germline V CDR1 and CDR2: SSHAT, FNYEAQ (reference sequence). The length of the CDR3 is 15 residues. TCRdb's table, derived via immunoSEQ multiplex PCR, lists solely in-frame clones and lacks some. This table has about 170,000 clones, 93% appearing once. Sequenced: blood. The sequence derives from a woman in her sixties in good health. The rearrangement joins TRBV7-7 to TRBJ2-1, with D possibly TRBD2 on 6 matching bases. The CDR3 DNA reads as TGTGCCAGCAGCTTCCGGGACTCCCCCTACAATGAGCAGTTCTTC. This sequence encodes CASSFRDSPYNEQFF.